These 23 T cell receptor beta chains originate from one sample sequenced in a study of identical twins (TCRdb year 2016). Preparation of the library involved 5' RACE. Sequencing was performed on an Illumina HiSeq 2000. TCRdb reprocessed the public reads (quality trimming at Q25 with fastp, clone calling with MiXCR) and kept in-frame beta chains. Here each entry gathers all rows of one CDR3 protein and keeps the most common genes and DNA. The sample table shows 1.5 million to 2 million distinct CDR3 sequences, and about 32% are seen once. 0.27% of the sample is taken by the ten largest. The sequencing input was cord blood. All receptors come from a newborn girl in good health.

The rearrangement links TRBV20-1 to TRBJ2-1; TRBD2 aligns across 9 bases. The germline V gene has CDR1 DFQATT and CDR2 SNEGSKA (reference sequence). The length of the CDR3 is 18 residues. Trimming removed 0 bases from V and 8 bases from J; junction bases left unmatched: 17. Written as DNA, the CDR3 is TGCAGTGCTAGAGATTCGGAGTGGCGTAGCGGGGGCCTCGATGAGCAGTTCTTC. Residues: CSARDSEWRSGGLDEQFF.

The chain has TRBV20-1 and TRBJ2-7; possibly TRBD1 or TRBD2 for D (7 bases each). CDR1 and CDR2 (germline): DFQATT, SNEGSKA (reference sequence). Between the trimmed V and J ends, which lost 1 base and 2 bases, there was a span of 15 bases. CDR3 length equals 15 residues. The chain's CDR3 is CSARGEGACPYEQYF. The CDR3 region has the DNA TGCAGTGCTAGAGGGGAGGGGGCATGCCCCTACGAGCAGTACTTC.

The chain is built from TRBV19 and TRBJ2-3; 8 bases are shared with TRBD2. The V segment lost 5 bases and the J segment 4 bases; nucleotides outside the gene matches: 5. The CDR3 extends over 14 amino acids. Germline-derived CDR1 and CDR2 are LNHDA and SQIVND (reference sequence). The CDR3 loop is CASSHPGLADTQYF. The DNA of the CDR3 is TGTGCCAGTAGTCACCCGGGACTAGCAGATACGCAGTATTTT.

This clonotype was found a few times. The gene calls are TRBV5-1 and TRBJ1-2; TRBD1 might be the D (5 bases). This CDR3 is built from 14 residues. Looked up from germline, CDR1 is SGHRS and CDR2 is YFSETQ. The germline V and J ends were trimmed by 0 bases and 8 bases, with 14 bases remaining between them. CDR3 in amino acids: CASSLDPGIVGYTF. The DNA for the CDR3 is TGCGCCAGCAGCTTGGACCCAGGGATTGTAGGCTACACCTTC.

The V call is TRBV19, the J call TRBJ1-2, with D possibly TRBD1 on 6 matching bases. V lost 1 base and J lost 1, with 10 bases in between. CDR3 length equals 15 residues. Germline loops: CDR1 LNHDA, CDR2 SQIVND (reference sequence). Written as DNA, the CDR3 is TGTGCCAGTAGTATAGGCGACAGGCTTAACTATGGCTACACCTTC. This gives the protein CASSIGDRLNYGYTF.

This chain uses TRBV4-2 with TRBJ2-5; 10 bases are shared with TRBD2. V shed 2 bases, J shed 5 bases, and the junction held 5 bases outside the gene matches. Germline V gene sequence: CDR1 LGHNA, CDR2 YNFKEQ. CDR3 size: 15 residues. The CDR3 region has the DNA TGTGCCAGCAGCCAACCCGGGACTAGCGAGGAGACCCAGTACTTC. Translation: CASSQPGTSEETQYF.

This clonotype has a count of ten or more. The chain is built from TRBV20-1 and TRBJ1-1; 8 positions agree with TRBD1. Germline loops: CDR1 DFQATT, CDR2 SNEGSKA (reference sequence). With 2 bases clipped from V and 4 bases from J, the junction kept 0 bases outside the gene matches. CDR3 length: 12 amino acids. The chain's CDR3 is CSARQGATEAFF. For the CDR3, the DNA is TGCAGTGCTAGACAGGGGGCCACTGAAGCTTTCTTT.

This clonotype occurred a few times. CDR3 DNA sequence: TGTGCCAGCAGTTACATCGGGATGGGAGCTGAAGCTTTCTTT. This sequence encodes CASSYIGMGAEAFF. The chain has TRBV6-6 and TRBJ1-1; D is undetermined. Germline values: CDR1 MNHNY, CDR2 SVGAGI (reference sequence). Deletions cut 2 bases from V and 6 bases from J, with 13 bases between. The CDR3 runs to 14 residues.

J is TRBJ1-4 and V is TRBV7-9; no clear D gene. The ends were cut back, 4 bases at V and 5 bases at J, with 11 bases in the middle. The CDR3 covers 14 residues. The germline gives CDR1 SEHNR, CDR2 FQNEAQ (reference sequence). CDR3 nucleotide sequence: TGTGCCAGCAGCTACCCAGGAACAAATGAAAAACTGTTTTTT. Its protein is CASSYPGTNEKLFF.

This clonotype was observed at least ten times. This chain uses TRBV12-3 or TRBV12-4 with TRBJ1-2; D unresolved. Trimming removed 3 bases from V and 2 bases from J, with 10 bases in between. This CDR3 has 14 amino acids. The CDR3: CASSLWTKNYGYTF. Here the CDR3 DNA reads TGTGCCAGCAGTTTGTGGACGAAGAACTATGGCTACACCTTC.

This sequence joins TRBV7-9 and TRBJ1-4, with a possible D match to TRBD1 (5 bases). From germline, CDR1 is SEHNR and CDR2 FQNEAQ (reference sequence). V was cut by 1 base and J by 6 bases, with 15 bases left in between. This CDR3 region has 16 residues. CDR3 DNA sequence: TGTGCCAGCAGCTTAGGTCGCAGGGCCCTAGATGAAAAACTGTTTTTT. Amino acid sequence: CASSLGRRALDEKLFF.

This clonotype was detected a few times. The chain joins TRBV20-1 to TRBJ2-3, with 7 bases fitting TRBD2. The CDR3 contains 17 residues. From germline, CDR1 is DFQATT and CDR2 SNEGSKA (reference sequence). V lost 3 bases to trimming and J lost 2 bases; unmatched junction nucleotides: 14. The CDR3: CSARGGSRGVDTDTQYF. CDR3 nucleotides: TGCAGTGCTAGGGGAGGATCTCGGGGGGTCGACACAGATACGCAGTATTTT.

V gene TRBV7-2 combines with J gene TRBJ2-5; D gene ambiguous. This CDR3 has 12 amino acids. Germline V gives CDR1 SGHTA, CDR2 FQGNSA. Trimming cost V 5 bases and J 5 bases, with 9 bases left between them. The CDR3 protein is CASSLPFETQYF. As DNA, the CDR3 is TGTGCCAGCAGCCTTCCTTTCGAGACCCAGTACTTC.

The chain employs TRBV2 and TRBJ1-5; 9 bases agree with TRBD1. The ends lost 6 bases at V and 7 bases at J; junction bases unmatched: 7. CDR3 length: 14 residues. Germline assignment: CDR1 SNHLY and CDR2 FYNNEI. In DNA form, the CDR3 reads TGTGCCAGCAGGAAAGACAGGGGGGACCAGCCCCAGCATTTT. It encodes CASRKDRGDQPQHF.

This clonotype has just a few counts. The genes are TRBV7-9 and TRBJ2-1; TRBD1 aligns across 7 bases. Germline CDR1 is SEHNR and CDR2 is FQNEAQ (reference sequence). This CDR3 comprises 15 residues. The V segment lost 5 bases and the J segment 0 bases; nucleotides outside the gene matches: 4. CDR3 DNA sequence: TGTGCCAGCAGCCGGACAGGAACCTCCTACAATGAGCAGTTCTTC. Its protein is CASSRTGTSYNEQFF.

The CDR3: CSARGVSNTGELFF. The DNA of the CDR3 is TGCAGTGCTAGAGGGGTCTCGAACACCGGGGAGCTGTTTTTT. The rearrangement joins TRBV20-1 to TRBJ2-2; D is unresolved. The germline V gene encodes CDR1 DFQATT and CDR2 SNEGSKA (reference sequence). CDR3 length equals 14 residues. V shed 1 base and J shed 0 bases, with 6 bases lying between them.

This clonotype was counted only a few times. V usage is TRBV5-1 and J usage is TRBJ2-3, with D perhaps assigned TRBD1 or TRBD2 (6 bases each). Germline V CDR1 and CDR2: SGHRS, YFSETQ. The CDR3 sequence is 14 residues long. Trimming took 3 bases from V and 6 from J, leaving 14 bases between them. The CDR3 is CASSSGAGLDTQYF. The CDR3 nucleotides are TGCGCCAGCAGCTCGGGGGCGGGCCTGGATACGCAGTATTTT.

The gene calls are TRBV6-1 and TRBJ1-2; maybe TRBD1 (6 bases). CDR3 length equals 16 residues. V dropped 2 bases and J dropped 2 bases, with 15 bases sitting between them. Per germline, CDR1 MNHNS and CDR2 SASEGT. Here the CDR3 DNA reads TGTGCCAGCAGTGAATTCAGTTCAGGGACAAACTATGGCTACACCTTC. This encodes CASSEFSSGTNYGYTF.

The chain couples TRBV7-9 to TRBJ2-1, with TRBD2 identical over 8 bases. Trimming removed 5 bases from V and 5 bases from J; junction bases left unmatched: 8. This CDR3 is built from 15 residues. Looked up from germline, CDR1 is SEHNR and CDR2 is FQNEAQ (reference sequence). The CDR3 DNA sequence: TGTGCCAGCAGCCCCCCCGGGACTAGAGACAATGAGCAGTTCTTC. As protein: CASSPPGTRDNEQFF. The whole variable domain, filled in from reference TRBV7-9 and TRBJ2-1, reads DTGVSQNPRHKITKRGQNVTFRCDPISEHNRLYWYRQTLGQGPEFLTYFQNEAQLEKSRLLSDRFSAERPKGSFSTLEIQRTEQGDSAMYLCASSPPGTRDNEQFFGPGTRLTVL.

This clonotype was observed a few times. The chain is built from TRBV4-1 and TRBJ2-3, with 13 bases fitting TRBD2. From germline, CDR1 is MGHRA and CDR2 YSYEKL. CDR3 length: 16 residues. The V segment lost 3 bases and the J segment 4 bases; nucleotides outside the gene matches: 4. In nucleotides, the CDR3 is TGCGCCAGCAGCCACTACGGACTAGCGGGAGCAGATACGCAGTATTTT. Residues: CASSHYGLAGADTQYF.

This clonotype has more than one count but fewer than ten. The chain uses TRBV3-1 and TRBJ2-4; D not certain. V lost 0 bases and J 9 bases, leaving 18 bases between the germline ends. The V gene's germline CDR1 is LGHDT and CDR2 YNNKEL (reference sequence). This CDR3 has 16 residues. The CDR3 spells CASSQDVTVVNGIQYF. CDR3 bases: TGTGCCAGCAGCCAAGATGTCACGGTGGTCAACGGCATTCAGTACTTC.

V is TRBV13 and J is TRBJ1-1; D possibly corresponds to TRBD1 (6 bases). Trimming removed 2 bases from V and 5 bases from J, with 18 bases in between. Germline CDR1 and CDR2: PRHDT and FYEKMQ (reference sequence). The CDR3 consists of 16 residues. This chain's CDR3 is CASSLPPSRGGTEAFF. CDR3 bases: TGTGCCAGCAGCTTACCCCCCTCCAGGGGCGGGACTGAAGCTTTCTTT.

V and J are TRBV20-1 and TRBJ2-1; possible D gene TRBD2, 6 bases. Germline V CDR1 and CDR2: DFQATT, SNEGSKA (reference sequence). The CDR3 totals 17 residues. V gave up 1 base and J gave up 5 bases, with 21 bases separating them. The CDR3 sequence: CSARVWGGGERDNEQFF. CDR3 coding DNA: TGCAGTGCTAGAGTTTGGGGCGGCGGGGAGCGGGACAATGAGCAGTTCTTC.